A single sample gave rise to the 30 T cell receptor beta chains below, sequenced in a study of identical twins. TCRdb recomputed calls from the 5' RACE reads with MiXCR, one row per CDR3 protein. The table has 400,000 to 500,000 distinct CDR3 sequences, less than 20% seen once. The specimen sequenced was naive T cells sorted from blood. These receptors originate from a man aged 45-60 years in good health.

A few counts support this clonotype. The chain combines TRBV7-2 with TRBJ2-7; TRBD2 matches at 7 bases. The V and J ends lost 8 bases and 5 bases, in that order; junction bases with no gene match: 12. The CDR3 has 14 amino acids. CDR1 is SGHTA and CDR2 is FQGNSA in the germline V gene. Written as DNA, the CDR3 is TGTGCCAGCCGAACCTGGGAGGGACGGAACGAGCAGTACTTC. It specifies CASRTWEGRNEQYF.

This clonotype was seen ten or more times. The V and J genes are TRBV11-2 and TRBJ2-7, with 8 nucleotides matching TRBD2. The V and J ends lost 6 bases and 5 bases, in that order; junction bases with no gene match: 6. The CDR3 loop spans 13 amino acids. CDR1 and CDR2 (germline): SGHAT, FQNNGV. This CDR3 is CASRLPGGNEQYF. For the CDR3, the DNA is TGTGCCAGCAGACTCCCGGGGGGGAACGAGCAGTACTTC.

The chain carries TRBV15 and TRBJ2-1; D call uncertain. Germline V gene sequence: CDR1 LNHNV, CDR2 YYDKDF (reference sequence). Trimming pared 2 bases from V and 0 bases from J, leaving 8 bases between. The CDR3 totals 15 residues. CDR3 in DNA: TGTGCCACCAGCAGAAGAACGAGCTCCTACAATGAGCAGTTCTTC. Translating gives CATSRRTSSYNEQFF. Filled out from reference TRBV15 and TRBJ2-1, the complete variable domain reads DAMVIQNPRYQVTQFGKPVTLSCSQTLNHNVMYWYQQKSSQAPKLLFHYYDKDFNNEADTPDNFQSRRPNTSFCFLDIRSPGLGDTAMYLCATSRRTSSYNEQFFGPGTRLTVL.

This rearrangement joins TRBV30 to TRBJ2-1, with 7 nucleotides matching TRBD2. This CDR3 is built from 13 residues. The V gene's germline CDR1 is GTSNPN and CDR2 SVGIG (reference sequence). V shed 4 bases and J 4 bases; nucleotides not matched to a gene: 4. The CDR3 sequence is CAWNGGGYNEQFF. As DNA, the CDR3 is TGTGCCTGGAATGGCGGGGGATACAATGAGCAGTTCTTC.

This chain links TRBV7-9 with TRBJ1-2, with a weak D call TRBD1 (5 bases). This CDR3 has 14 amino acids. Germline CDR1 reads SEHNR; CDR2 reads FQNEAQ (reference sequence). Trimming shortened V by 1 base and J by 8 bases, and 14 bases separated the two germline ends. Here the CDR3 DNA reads TGTGCCAGCAGCTTAGACGGGGACGGTCGCGGCTACACCTTC. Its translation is CASSLDGDGRGYTF.

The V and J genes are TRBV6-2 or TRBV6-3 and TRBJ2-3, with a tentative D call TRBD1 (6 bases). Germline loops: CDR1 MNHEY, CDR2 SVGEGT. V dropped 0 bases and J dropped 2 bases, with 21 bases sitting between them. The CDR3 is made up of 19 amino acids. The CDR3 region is CASSYSSSPDSGHTDTQYF. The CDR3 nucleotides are TGTGCCAGCAGTTACTCGAGTTCGCCGGATTCGGGACACACAGATACGCAGTATTTT.

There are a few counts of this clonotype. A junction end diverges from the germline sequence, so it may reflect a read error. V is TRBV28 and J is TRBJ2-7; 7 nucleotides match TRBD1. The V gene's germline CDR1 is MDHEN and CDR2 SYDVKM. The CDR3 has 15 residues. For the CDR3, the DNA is TGTGCCAGCAGTTTTATTGAGAGGGGGCAAAGAGGGCCCGACTTC. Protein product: CASSFIERGQRGPDF.

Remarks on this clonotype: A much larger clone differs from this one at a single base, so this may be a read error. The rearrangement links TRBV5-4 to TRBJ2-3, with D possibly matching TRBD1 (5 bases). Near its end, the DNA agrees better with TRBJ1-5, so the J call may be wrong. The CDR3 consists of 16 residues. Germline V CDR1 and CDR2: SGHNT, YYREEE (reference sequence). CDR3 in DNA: TGTGCCAGCAGCCAAAACGGCGGGGCAGGCACAGATACGCAGCATTTT. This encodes CASSQNGGAGTDTQHF.

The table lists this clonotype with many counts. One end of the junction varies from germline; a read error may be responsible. CDR3 sequence reads: CASSLSTGSGRLF. The CDR3 region has the DNA TGTGCCAGCAGTTTATCTACAGGGAGCGGTAGACTCTTC. The gene calls are TRBV12-3 or TRBV12-4 and TRBJ2-5, with D maybe TRBD1 (6 bases). This CDR3 has 13 amino acids.

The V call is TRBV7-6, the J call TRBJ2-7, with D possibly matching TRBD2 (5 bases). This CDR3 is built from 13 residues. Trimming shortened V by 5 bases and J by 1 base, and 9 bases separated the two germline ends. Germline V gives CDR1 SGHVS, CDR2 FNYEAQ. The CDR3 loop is CASSLGESYEQYF. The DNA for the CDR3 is TGTGCCAGCAGCCTCGGGGAGTCCTACGAGCAGTACTTC.

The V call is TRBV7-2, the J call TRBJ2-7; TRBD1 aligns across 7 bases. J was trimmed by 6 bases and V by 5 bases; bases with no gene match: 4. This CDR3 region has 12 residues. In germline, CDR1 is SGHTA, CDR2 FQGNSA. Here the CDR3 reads CASSRQGLEQYF. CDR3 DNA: TGTGCCAGCAGCCGACAGGGTCTCGAGCAGTACTTC.

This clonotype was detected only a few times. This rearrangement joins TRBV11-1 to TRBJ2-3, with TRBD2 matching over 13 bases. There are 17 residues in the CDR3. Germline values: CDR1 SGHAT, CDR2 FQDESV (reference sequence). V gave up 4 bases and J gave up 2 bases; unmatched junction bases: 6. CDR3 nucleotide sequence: TGTGCCAGCAGCTACGCCGGGACTAGCGGGACCACAGATACGCAGTATTTT. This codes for CASSYAGTSGTTDTQYF.

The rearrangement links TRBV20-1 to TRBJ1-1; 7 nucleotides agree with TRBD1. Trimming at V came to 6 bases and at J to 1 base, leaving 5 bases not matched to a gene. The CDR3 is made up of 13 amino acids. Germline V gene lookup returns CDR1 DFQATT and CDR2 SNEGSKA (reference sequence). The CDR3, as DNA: TGCAGTGCCCCGAGGACAGGGAACACTGAAGCTTTCTTT. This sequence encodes CSAPRTGNTEAFF.

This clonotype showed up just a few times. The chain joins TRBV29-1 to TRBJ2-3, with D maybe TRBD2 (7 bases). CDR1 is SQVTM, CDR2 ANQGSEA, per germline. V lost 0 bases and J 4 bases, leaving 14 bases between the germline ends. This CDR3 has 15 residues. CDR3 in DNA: TGCAGCGTTGAAGATCGGGGGGCGATGCCAGATACGCAGTATTTT. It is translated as CSVEDRGAMPDTQYF.

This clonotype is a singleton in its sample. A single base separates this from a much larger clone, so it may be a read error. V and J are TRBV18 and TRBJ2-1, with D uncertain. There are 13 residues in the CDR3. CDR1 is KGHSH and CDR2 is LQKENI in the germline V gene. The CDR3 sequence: CASSPPTGNEQIF. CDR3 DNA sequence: TGTGCCAGCTCACCACCGACGGGCAATGAGCAGATCTTC.

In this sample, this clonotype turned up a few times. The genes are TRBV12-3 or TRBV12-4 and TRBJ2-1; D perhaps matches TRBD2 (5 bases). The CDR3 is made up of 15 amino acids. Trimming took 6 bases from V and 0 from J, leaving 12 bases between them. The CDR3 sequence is CASRTQRGSYNEQFF. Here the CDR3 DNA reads TGTGCCAGCAGGACACAACGGGGCTCCTACAATGAGCAGTTCTTC.

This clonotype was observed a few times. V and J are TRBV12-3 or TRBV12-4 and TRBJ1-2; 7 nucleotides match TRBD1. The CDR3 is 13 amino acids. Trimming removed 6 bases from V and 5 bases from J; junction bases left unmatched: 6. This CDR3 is CASRGTASYGYTF. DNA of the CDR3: TGTGCCAGCAGGGGGACAGCTTCATATGGCTACACCTTC.

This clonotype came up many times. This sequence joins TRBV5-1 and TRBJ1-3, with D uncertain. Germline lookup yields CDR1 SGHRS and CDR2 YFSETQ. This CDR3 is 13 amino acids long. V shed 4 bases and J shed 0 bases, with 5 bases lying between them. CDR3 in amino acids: CASSPTSGNTIYF. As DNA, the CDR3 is TGCGCCAGCAGCCCGACCTCTGGAAACACCATATATTTT.

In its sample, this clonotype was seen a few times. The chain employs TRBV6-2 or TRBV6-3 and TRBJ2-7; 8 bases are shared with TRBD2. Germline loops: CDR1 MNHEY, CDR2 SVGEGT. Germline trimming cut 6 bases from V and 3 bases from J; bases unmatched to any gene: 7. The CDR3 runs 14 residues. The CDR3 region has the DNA TGTGCCAGCAGAGCGGGAGCCAGAGGCTACGAGCAGTACTTC. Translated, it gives CASRAGARGYEQYF.

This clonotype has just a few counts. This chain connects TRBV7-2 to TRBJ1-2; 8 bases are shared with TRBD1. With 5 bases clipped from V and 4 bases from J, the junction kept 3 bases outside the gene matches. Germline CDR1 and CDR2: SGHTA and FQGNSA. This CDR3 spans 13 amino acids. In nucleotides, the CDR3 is TGTGCCAGCAGCGGACAGGGCCCCTATGGCTACACCTTC. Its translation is CASSGQGPYGYTF. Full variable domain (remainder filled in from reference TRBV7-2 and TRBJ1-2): GAGVSQSPSNKVTEKGKDVELRCDPISGHTALYWYRQSLGQGLEFLIYFQGNSAPDKSGLPSDRFSAERTGGSVSTLTIQRTQQEDSAVYLCASSGQGPYGYTFGSGTRLTVV.

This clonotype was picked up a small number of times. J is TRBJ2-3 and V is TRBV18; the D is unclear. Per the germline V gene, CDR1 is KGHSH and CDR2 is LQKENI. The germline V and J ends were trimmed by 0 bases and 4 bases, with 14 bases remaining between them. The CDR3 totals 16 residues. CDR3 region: CASSPPNDLGSDTQYF. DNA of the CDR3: TGTGCCAGCTCACCACCGAACGACCTGGGGTCAGATACGCAGTATTTT.

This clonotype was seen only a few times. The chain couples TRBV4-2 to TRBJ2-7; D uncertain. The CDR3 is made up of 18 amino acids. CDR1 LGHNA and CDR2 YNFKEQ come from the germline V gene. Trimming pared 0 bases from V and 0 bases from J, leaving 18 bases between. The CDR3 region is CASSQEVVGLVNSYEQYF. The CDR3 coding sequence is TGTGCCAGCAGCCAAGAAGTTGTGGGTCTAGTAAACTCCTACGAGCAGTACTTC.

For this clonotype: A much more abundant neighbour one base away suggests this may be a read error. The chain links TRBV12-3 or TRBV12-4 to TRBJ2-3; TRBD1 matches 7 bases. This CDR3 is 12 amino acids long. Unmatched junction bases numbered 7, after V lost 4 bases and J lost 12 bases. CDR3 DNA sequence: TGTGCCAGCAGTTCGTTTGGGGACAGCCAGTATTTT. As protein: CASSSFGDSQYF.

Here the CDR3 DNA reads TGCGCCAGCAGTTCGACCGGTGCTATTGAAGCTTTCTTT. It is translated as CASSSTGAIEAFF. The chain couples TRBV10-2 to TRBJ1-1; no clear D gene. Germline V gene sequence: CDR1 WSHSY, CDR2 SAAADI. The CDR3 covers 13 residues. V was pared by 5 bases and J by 7 bases, with 14 bases between.

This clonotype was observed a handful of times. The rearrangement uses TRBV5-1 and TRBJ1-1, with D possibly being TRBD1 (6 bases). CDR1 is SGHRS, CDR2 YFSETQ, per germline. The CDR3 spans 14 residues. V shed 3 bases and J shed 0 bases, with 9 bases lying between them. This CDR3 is CASSSTGMNTEAFF. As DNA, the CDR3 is TGCGCCAGCAGCTCCACAGGGATGAACACTGAAGCTTTCTTT.

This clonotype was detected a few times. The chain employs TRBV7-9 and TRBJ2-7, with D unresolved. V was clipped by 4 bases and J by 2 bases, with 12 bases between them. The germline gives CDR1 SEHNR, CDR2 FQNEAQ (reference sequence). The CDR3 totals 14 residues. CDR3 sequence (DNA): TGTGCCAGCAGCTCGTGGACGGGTCCCTACGAGCAGTACTTC. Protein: CASSSWTGPYEQYF.

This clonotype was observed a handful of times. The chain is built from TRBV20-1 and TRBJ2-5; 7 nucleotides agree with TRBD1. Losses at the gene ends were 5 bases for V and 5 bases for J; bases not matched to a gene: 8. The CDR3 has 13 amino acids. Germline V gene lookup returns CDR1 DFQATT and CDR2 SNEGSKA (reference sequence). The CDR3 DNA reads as TGCAGTGCTCGACAGGGTCGGAGGGAGACCCAGTACTTC. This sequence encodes CSARQGRRETQYF.

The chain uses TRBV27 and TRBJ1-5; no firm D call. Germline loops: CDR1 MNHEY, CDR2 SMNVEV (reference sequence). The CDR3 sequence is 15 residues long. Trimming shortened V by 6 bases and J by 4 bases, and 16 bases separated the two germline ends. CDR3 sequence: CASSLGRIPNQPQHF. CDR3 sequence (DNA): TGTGCCAGCAGCCTAGGACGGATACCTAATCAGCCCCAGCATTTT.

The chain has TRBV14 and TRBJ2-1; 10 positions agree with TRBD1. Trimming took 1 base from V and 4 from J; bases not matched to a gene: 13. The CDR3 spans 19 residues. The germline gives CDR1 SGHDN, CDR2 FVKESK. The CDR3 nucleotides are TGTGCCAGCAGCCAAGGGCTTAGAGGGACAGGGGTATCGTACAATGAGCAGTTCTTC. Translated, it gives CASSQGLRGTGVSYNEQFF.

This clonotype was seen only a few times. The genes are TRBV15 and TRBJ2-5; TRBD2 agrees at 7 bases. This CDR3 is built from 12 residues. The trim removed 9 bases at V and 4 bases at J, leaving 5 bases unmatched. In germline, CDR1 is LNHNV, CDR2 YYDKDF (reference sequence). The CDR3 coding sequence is TGTGCCACTGGGAGGGTCGGAGAGACCCAGTACTTC. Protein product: CATGRVGETQYF.